This T cell receptor (beta chain) stems from a study of T cell responses to AZD1222 COVID-19 vaccine. Sequencing used immunoSEQ multiplex PCR; TCRdb keeps in-frame clones, though not all of them. The sample consists of about 81,000 clones, about nine tenths of them appearing once. Germline-derived CDR1 and CDR2 are MDHEN and SYDVKM. The CDR3 length is 14 residues. The V and J ends lost 2 bases and 8 bases, in that order; junction bases with no gene match: 5. V gene TRBV28 combines with J gene TRBJ1-4; 7 bases are a match to TRBD1. Source: peripheral blood, taken 28 days after the second AZD1222 dose. The receptor was isolated from an adult who received the AZD1222 COVID-19 vaccine. The CDR3 DNA follows: TGTGCCAGCAGTTTAGAGACAGGGAAGGAAAAACTGTTTTTT. This codes for CASSLETGKEKLFF.